This T cell receptor beta chain is from a study of blood T cell repertoires in COVID-19. The CDR3 covers 14 residues. The ends were cut back, 4 bases at V and 2 bases at J, with 11 bases in the middle. CDR1 is MGHRA and CDR2 is YSYEKL in the germline V gene. Libraries were prepared by immunoSEQ multiplex PCR; TCRdb keeps only in-frame clonotypes and omits some of them. This sample has roughly 670,000 clones; 85% to 90% occur once, and the top ten carry approximately 0.3%. The sample taken for sequencing was peripheral blood. This sequence joins TRBV4-1 and TRBJ1-1; no definite D call. The TCR sequence derives from a woman aged 18-29 years with acute or convalescent COVID-19. CDR3 loop: CASSRYTQNTEAFF. Written as DNA, the CDR3 is TGCGCCAGCAGCCGATACACCCAAAACACTGAAGCTTTCTTT.